The rows below give T cell receptor beta chains drawn from one sample of a study of T-cell memory formation after mild COVID-19. Using its own MiXCR run on the 5' RACE reads, TCRdb lists one record per CDR3 protein. The sample records about 250,000 distinct CDR3 sequences, 15% being singletons. The sequencing input was PBMCs or a T cell subset sorted from them (not recorded which). The receptors originated from an adult woman who had mild COVID-19 (a few samples of this study predate the infection). Cell type and time point are not known. CDR3s include the opening cysteine and the closing phenylalanine or tryptophan. Each record gives: clone size, D gene, J gene, V gene, CDR3 protein, CDR3 DNA. The D gene is left open where the match is weak. Only part of the rows carry a size: once, few, many, or a class if the clone is expanded.

size: NA; D: TRBD2; J: TRBJ2-3; V: TRBV5-1; CDR3: CASSHAGSGGTISTDTQYF; DNA: TGCGCCAGCAGCCACGCGGGAAGCGGGGGAACCATTAGCACAGATACGCAGTATTTT
size: NA; D: NA; J: TRBJ2-1; V: TRBV5-1; CDR3: CASSPAGATIYNEQFF; DNA: TGCGCCAGCAGCCCGGCGGGGGCCACGATTTACAATGAGCAGTTCTTC
size: many; D: NA; J: TRBJ2-7; V: TRBV25-1; CDR3: CADSGTSVVVPYEQYF; DNA: TGTGCCGACTCGGGTACTTCGGTGGTGGTCCCCTACGAGCAGTACTTC
size: few; D: NA; J: TRBJ2-4; V: TRBV5-6; CDR3: CASGQLAKNIQYF; DNA: TGTGCCAGCGGACAACTAGCCAAAAACATTCAGTACTTC
size: NA; D: TRBD1; J: TRBJ2-7; V: TRBV20-1; CDR3: CSAGGTGGKYEQYF; DNA: TGCAGTGCTGGAGGGACAGGGGGCAAGTACGAGCAGTACTTC
size: NA; D: TRBD1; J: TRBJ2-3; V: TRBV5-1; CDR3: CASSKETGEDTQYF; DNA: TGCGCCAGCAGCAAGGAGACAGGGGAAGATACGCAGTATTTT
size: few; D: TRBD1; J: TRBJ1-2; V: TRBV2; CDR3: CASSPGQGISGYTF; DNA: TGTGCCAGCAGTCCGGGACAGGGAATATCTGGCTACACCTTC
size: many; D: NA; J: TRBJ2-3; V: TRBV5-1; CDR3: CASSFADTQYF; DNA: TGCGCCAGCAGCTTCGCGGACACGCAGTATTTT
size: NA; D: TRBD1; J: TRBJ2-7; V: TRBV10-3; CDR3: CAIRGTGETYEQYF; DNA: TGTGCCATCAGAGGAACAGGGGAGACCTACGAGCAGTACTTC
size: many; D: NA; J: TRBJ1-1; V: TRBV7-8; CDR3: CASSSIKLGRMNTEAFF; DNA: TGTGCCAGCAGTTCCATTAAGCTCGGACGGATGAACACTGAAGCTTTCTTT
size: few; D: NA; J: TRBJ2-2; V: TRBV5-1; CDR3: CASKGLASTGELFF; DNA: TGCGCCAGCAAAGGATTAGCGTCCACCGGGGAGCTGTTTTTT
size: many; D: NA; J: TRBJ2-1; V: TRBV25-1; CDR3: CASSDPAQPYNEQFF; DNA: TGTGCCAGCAGTGACCCGGCCCAACCATACAATGAGCAGTTCTTC
size: few; D: NA; J: TRBJ2-5; V: TRBV20-1; CDR3: CSIQPQETQYF; DNA: TGCAGTATACAGCCTCAAGAGACCCAGTACTTC
size: NA; D: NA; J: TRBJ1-1; V: TRBV4-2; CDR3: CASSQDSRVDTEAFF; DNA: TGTGCCAGCAGCCAAGATTCCAGGGTTGACACTGAAGCTTTCTTT
size: NA; D: TRBD1; J: TRBJ2-2; V: TRBV6-6; CDR3: CASSYSGTGGVGELFF; DNA: TGTGCCAGCAGTTACTCCGGGACAGGGGGAGTCGGGGAGCTGTTTTTT
size: few; D: TRBD1; J: TRBJ2-7; V: TRBV7-2; CDR3: CASTRTGSVSYEQYF; DNA: TGTGCCAGCACCAGGACAGGATCGGTCTCCTACGAGCAGTACTTC
size: NA; D: TRBD1; J: TRBJ1-1; V: TRBV12-3/TRBV12-4; CDR3: CASGRTGGSTEAFF; DNA: TGTGCCAGCGGACGGACAGGGGGCTCTACTGAAGCTTTCTTT
size: few; D: NA; J: TRBJ1-2; V: TRBV2; CDR3: CASSDLQGSQYGYTF; DNA: TGTGCCAGCAGCGACCTGCAGGGATCCCAGTATGGCTACACCTTC
size: few; D: NA; J: TRBJ1-4; V: TRBV5-1; CDR3: CASSSSGHNQEKLFF; DNA: TGCGCCAGCAGCTCCTCGGGACACAACCAAGAAAAACTGTTTTTT
size: NA; D: NA; J: TRBJ2-1; V: TRBV18; CDR3: CASSRVRDNEQFF; DNA: TGTGCCAGCTCTCGGGTCAGGGACAATGAGCAGTTCTTC
size: once; D: NA; J: TRBJ1-1; V: TRBV6-1; CDR3: CASSERVYLGAEAFF; DNA: TGTGCCAGCAGTGAACGGGTTTACCTAGGTGCTGAAGCTTTCTTT
size: few; D: NA; J: TRBJ1-1; V: TRBV6-5; CDR3: CASSYSRRSMNTEAFF; DNA: TGTGCCAGCAGTTACTCACGGAGGAGTATGAACACTGAAGCTTTCTTT
size: many; D: TRBD1; J: TRBJ1-2; V: TRBV29-1; CDR3: CSVAGQGPSGYGYTF; DNA: TGCAGCGTGGCCGGACAGGGGCCGAGCGGCTATGGCTACACCTTC
size: NA; D: NA; J: TRBJ2-1; V: TRBV27; CDR3: CASRADVDNEQFF; DNA: TGTGCCAGCCGTGCGGACGTGGACAATGAGCAGTTCTTC
size: NA; D: NA; J: TRBJ2-3; V: TRBV21-1; CDR3: CASRNQSDTQYF; DNA: TGTGCCAGCAGGAACCAGTCAGATACGCAGTATTTT
size: few; D: NA; J: TRBJ2-5; V: TRBV12-5; CDR3: CASDETQYF; DNA: TGTGCTAGTGATGAGACCCAGTACTTC
size: NA; D: TRBD2; J: TRBJ2-5; V: TRBV4-2; CDR3: CASSQEGRGETQYF; DNA: TGTGCCAGCAGCCAAGAAGGGAGGGGAGAGACCCAGTACTTC
size: few; D: NA; J: TRBJ2-6; V: TRBV24-1; CDR3: CATSGGTNHGGANVLTF; DNA: TGTGCCACCAGTGGCGGGACGAACCATGGAGGGGCCAACGTCCTGACTTTC
size: NA; D: NA; J: TRBJ2-3; V: TRBV24-1; CDR3: CATSAVTGQLPSTDTQYF; DNA: TGTGCCACCAGTGCCGTCACTGGACAGTTACCGAGCACAGATACGCAGTATTTT
size: NA; D: TRBD2; J: TRBJ2-1; V: TRBV5-1; CDR3: CASSLIAGGYNEQFF; DNA: TGCGCCAGCAGCTTAATAGCGGGGGGGTACAATGAGCAGTTCTTC
size: NA; D: TRBD1; J: TRBJ1-1; V: TRBV2; CDR3: CASSLGQLAEAFF; DNA: TGTGCCAGCAGCCTGGGACAGTTGGCTGAAGCTTTCTTT
size: NA; D: NA; J: TRBJ2-1; V: TRBV20-1; CDR3: CSAREALNEQFF; DNA: TGCAGTGCTAGAGAAGCCCTCAATGAGCAGTTCTTC
size: few; D: NA; J: TRBJ1-5; V: TRBV20-1; CDR3: CSAHRGWDQPQHF; DNA: TGCAGTGCCCACCGGGGGTGGGATCAGCCCCAGCATTTT
size: NA; D: NA; J: TRBJ1-1; V: TRBV5-4; CDR3: CASSLAERLNTEAFF; DNA: TGTGCCAGCAGCTTGGCCGAGAGGCTGAACACTGAAGCTTTCTTT
size: NA; D: NA; J: TRBJ1-5; V: TRBV12-3/TRBV12-4; CDR3: CASSRGWSNQPQHF; DNA: TGTGCCAGCAGCAGGGGTTGGAGCAATCAGCCCCAGCATTTT
size: few; D: NA; J: TRBJ2-5; V: TRBV15; CDR3: CATSRDRRETQYF; DNA: TGTGCCACCAGCAGAGATCGAAGGGAGACCCAGTACTTC
size: NA; D: TRBD2; J: TRBJ2-7; V: TRBV7-3; CDR3: CASSLDRLAGRYEQYF; DNA: TGTGCCAGCAGCCTAGACCGACTAGCGGGGAGGTACGAGCAGTACTTC
size: NA; D: TRBD1; J: TRBJ1-1; V: TRBV18; CDR3: CASSPLGQGTGEAFF; DNA: TGTGCCAGCTCACCACTGGGACAGGGGACGGGTGAAGCTTTCTTT
size: NA; D: NA; J: TRBJ1-3; V: TRBV6-5; CDR3: CASESPGGNTIYF; DNA: TGTGCCAGCGAAAGTCCAGGGGGAAACACCATATATTTT
size: NA; D: NA; J: TRBJ2-1; V: TRBV11-3; CDR3: CASSSGMGLGYNEQFF; DNA: TGTGCCAGCAGCTCCGGAATGGGCCTAGGGTACAATGAGCAGTTCTTC
size: NA; D: NA; J: TRBJ2-7; V: TRBV11-2; CDR3: CASSFGATGEQYF; DNA: TGTGCCAGCAGCTTTGGAGCCACTGGCGAGCAGTACTTC
size: NA; D: TRBD1; J: TRBJ1-2; V: TRBV7-8; CDR3: CASSSRDRGANYGYTF; DNA: TGTGCCAGCAGCTCTAGAGACAGGGGAGCGAACTATGGCTACACCTTC
size: few; D: NA; J: TRBJ2-7; V: TRBV30; CDR3: CAWSTLQGLAYEQYF; DNA: TGTGCCTGGAGTACCCTACAGGGCCTCGCCTACGAGCAGTACTTC
size: few; D: NA; J: TRBJ2-7; V: TRBV14; CDR3: CASSQAPPYEQYF; DNA: TGTGCCAGCAGCCAAGCCCCCCCCTACGAGCAGTACTTC
size: NA; D: TRBD1; J: TRBJ2-2; V: TRBV18; CDR3: CASSPDRANTGELFF; DNA: TGTGCCAGCTCACCGGACAGGGCGAACACCGGGGAGCTGTTTTTT
size: few; D: NA; J: TRBJ2-4; V: TRBV9; CDR3: CASSPNRDSVAKNIQYF; DNA: TGTGCCAGCAGCCCGAACCGGGACTCAGTAGCCAAAAACATTCAGTACTTC
size: NA; D: NA; J: TRBJ2-5; V: TRBV15; CDR3: CATSAGSGGGKTQYF; DNA: TGTGCCACCAGCGCCGGGAGTGGAGGCGGGAAGACCCAGTACTTC
size: few; D: TRBD1; J: TRBJ1-2; V: TRBV3-1; CDR3: CASSSGQGSYGYTF; DNA: TGTGCCAGCAGCTCGGGACAGGGGAGCTATGGCTACACCTTC
size: NA; D: NA; J: TRBJ2-1; V: TRBV2; CDR3: CASRSVGNEQFF; DNA: TGTGCCAGCAGATCCGTCGGGAATGAGCAGTTCTTC